Following are 18 T cell receptor beta chains from one sample sequenced in a study of chemoradiotherapy in HPV16-positive cancers. TCRdb's copy holds only in-frame clones and misses some; the assay was immunoSEQ multiplex PCR. This sample yields about 12,000 clones, of which 85% to 90% are seen a single time; 2.5% to 3% belongs to the top ten. Sequences were derived from blood, sampled from a patient who underwent chemoradiotherapy. All receptors come from a human donor with HPV-associated anogenital cancer.

This clone was detected only a few times. The gene calls are TRBV5-1 and TRBJ2-2, with D uncertain. Germline V gives CDR1 SGHRS, CDR2 YFSETQ. This CDR3 contains 15 residues. V lost 2 bases to trimming and J lost 1 base, with 9 bases between them. DNA of the CDR3: TGCGCCAGCAGCTTAGAGAGGATGAACACCGGGGAGCTGTTTTTT. It yields the protein CASSLERMNTGELFF.

The chain joins TRBV29-1 to TRBJ2-3, with D perhaps TRBD1 (6 bases). The CDR3 is 15 amino acids. Trimming pared 3 bases from V and 6 bases from J, leaving 19 bases between. CDR1 SQVTM and CDR2 ANQGSEA come from the germline V gene. The CDR3 reads CSVEGAGVTFDTQYF. For the CDR3, the DNA is TGCAGCGTTGAGGGGGCGGGCGTGACCTTCGATACGCAGTATTTT.

The chain employs TRBV19 and TRBJ2-1; TRBD1 aligns across 9 bases. After removal of 4 bases from V and 4 bases from J, the junction contained 8 bases not matched to a gene. The CDR3 sequence is 16 residues long. Per the germline V gene, CDR1 is LNHDA and CDR2 is SQIVND (reference sequence). In nucleotides, the CDR3 is TGTGCCAGTAGTAACCGACAGGGGGGCCCATACAATGAGCAGTTCTTC. Its translation is CASSNRQGGPYNEQFF.

This chain uses TRBV7-9 with TRBJ2-3, with 15 bases lining up with TRBD2. Germline CDR1 and CDR2: SEHNR and FQNEAQ (reference sequence). V was clipped by 6 bases and J by 0 bases; unmatched bases: 7. The CDR3 consists of 18 residues. The CDR3 sequence is CASSFPGLAGGSTDTQYF. CDR3 sequence (DNA): TGTGCCAGCAGTTTTCCGGGACTAGCGGGGGGAAGCACAGATACGCAGTATTTT.

This clone showed up just a few times. This sequence joins TRBV19 and TRBJ2-5; no clear D. This CDR3 comprises 15 residues. Trimming took off 5 bases at V and 2 bases at J, with 15 bases between the two ends. The germline CDR1 and CDR2 sequences are LNHDA and SQIVND (reference sequence). CDR3 nucleotide sequence: TGTGCCAGTAGTTCCCTCCATTCCAGGCAAGAGACCCAGTACTTC. Its protein is CASSSLHSRQETQYF.

The V and J genes are TRBV4-2 and TRBJ1-4; D is ambiguous. The germline gives CDR1 LGHNA, CDR2 YNFKEQ. This CDR3 is 21 amino acids long. The V and J ends lost 4 bases and 0 bases respectively, with 27 bases between them. DNA of the CDR3: TGTGCCAGCAGCCGGGCCCCCCCACAGAGGCGAACCCTTGCAACTAATGAAAAACTGTTTTTT. Its protein product is CASSRAPPQRRTLATNEKLFF.

This clone was detected once. The chain combines TRBV6-5 with TRBJ1-4; the D gene is possibly TRBD1 (5 bases). Germline values: CDR1 MNHEY, CDR2 SVGAGI. V lost 6 bases and J 7 bases, leaving 12 bases between the germline ends. The CDR3 has 13 residues. The CDR3 region has the DNA TGTGCCAGCAGGAACGGGGGTGGTGAAAAACTGTTTTTT. Protein product: CASRNGGGEKLFF.

The chain carries TRBV2 and TRBJ2-7; D gene uncertain. The ends were cut back, 6 bases at V and 0 bases at J, with 6 bases in the middle. Looked up from germline, CDR1 is SNHLY and CDR2 is FYNNEI. The CDR3 runs to 12 residues. CDR3 sequence: CASSPFSYEQYF. The CDR3 nucleotides are TGTGCCAGCAGCCCATTCTCCTACGAGCAGTACTTC.

The chain combines TRBV6-6 with TRBJ2-1; D unclear. Germline assignment: CDR1 MNHNY and CDR2 SVGAGI (reference sequence). V lost 2 bases to trimming and J lost 9 bases, with 11 bases between them. This CDR3 spans 13 amino acids. In nucleotides, the CDR3 is TGTGCCAGCAGTTACCTGGGATCGGGTGAGCAGTTCTTC. It specifies CASSYLGSGEQFF.

The chain links TRBV7-8 to TRBJ2-7, with 8 nucleotides matching TRBD1. After removal of 1 base from V and 5 bases from J, the junction contained 4 bases not matched to a gene. Germline V gene lookup returns CDR1 SGHVS and CDR2 FQNEAQ. This CDR3 comprises 14 residues. The CDR3 loop is CASSLGTGHNEQYF. In nucleotides, the CDR3 is TGTGCCAGCAGCTTAGGGACAGGGCACAACGAGCAGTACTTC.

The chain couples TRBV7-6 to TRBJ2-3, with TRBD1 matching over 12 bases. V lost 0 bases, J lost 3 bases, and 7 bases stayed unmatched. The germline CDR1 and CDR2 sequences are SGHVS and FNYEAQ. This CDR3 comprises 18 residues. This CDR3 is CASSLAGTGGGRTDTQYF. In DNA, the CDR3 is TGTGCCAGCAGCTTAGCCGGGACAGGGGGCGGAAGGACAGATACGCAGTATTTT.

CDR3 nucleotides: TGTGCCAGCAGTTACGGGACGGGATTATCCTACGAGCAGTACTTC. It translates to CASSYGTGLSYEQYF. The chain couples TRBV6-5 to TRBJ2-7; TRBD1 or TRBD2 may be the D gene (5 bases each). Trimming cost V 2 bases and J 1 base, with 12 bases left between them. The CDR3 consists of 15 residues. Germline lookup yields CDR1 MNHEY and CDR2 SVGAGI.

The chain joins TRBV5-1 to TRBJ1-1; the match to TRBD1 covers 10 bases. Unmatched junction bases numbered 12, after V lost 4 bases and J lost 0 bases. The germline gives CDR1 SGHRS, CDR2 YFSETQ. The CDR3 consists of 18 residues. CDR3 nucleotide sequence: TGCGCCAGCAGCCCGAGACCCGGGACAGGGGCGTTGAACACTGAAGCTTTCTTT. Amino acids: CASSPRPGTGALNTEAFF.

The chain links TRBV6-1 to TRBJ2-1; no clear D. The V and J ends lost 4 bases and 12 bases respectively, with 34 bases between them. Germline values: CDR1 MNHNS, CDR2 SASEGT. The CDR3 is made up of 19 amino acids. The CDR3 spells CASSGTPQDDITMRVGQFF. Written as DNA, the CDR3 is TGTGCCAGCAGTGGAACTCCCCAGGACGACATTACAATGAGAGTGGGGCAGTTCTTC.

The chain employs TRBV9 and TRBJ1-6; possibly TRBD1 for D (6 bases). The CDR3 contains 14 residues. Looked up from germline, CDR1 is SGDLS and CDR2 is YYNGEE. Trimming pared 0 bases from V and 10 bases from J, leaving 11 bases between. In DNA, the CDR3 is TGTGCCAGCAGCGTAGAACAGGGAGGGTCACCCCTCCACTTT. Protein: CASSVEQGGSPLHF.

This chain connects TRBV28 to TRBJ2-5, with D perhaps matching TRBD1 or TRBD2 (5 bases each). There are 12 residues in the CDR3. Trimming removed 4 bases at V and 7 bases at J, with 10 bases between. Germline V gives CDR1 MDHEN, CDR2 SYDVKM. The CDR3 sequence is CASSSGRGTQYF. CDR3 bases: TGTGCCAGCAGTTCGGGACGGGGGACCCAGTACTTC.

This clone was picked up a small number of times. The rearrangement links TRBV5-1 to TRBJ1-1; D gene ambiguous. Germline CDR1 reads SGHRS; CDR2 reads YFSETQ. The CDR3 is made up of 14 amino acids. V lost 4 bases to trimming and J lost 2 bases, with 12 bases between them. The CDR3 spells CASSGGPSNTEAFF. CDR3 coding DNA: TGCGCCAGCAGCGGCGGGCCCAGCAACACTGAAGCTTTCTTT.

The table lists this clone with a count of one. The chain carries TRBV4-1 and TRBJ2-4, with D uncertain. V dropped 4 bases and J dropped 1 base, with 17 bases sitting between them. The germline gives CDR1 MGHRA, CDR2 YSYEKL. The CDR3 extends over 17 amino acids. DNA for the CDR3: TGCGCCAGCAGCCCGACGCCCCCGGAGAAGGCCAAAAACATTCAGTACTTC. It codes for CASSPTPPEKAKNIQYF.